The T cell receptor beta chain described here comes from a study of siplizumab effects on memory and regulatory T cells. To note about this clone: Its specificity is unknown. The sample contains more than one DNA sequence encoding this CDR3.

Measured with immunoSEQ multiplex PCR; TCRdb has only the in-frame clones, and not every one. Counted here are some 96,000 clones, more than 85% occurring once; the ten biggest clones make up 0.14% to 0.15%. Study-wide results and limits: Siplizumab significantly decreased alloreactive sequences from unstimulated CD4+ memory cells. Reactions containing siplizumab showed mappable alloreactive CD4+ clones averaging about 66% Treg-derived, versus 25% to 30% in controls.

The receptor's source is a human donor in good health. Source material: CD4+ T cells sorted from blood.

CDR3: CAITGQENTEAFF. CDR3 DNA sequence: TGTGCCATCACAGGACAGGAGAACACTGAAGCTTTCTTT. The genes are TRBV10-3 and TRBJ1-1; 7 nucleotides agree with TRBD1. CDR1 ENHRY and CDR2 SYGVKD come from the germline V gene. The CDR3 runs 13 residues. V was pared by 7 bases and J by 1 base, with 3 bases of the junction left unmatched.